Below are 8 T cell receptor beta chains sequenced from a single sample in a study of CD8+ T cells in alopecia areata. RNA extraction was followed by reverse transcription into cDNA, which acted as the sequencing template. Clones were read by immunoSEQ multiplex PCR, and TCRdb kept only the in-frame ones, dropping some. The table shows about 97,000 clones, with more than 35% occurring only once. Sequenced input: CD4+ T cells sorted from blood. These TCRs come from a human donor with alopecia areata.

This sequence joins TRBV28 and TRBJ2-1; D remains unclear. V lost 3 bases and J lost 6, with 21 bases in between. Germline values: CDR1 MDHEN, CDR2 SYDVKM. The CDR3 consists of 17 residues. As DNA, the CDR3 is TGTGCCAGCAGTTTCTCTGAGGATTTATTGTTCCTCAATGAGCAGTTCTTC. It specifies CASSFSEDLLFLNEQFF.

The V gene is TRBV18, the J gene TRBJ2-5; 7 nucleotides agree with TRBD1. V shed 2 bases, J shed 2 bases, and the junction held 2 bases outside the gene matches. CDR1 KGHSH and CDR2 LQKENI come from the germline V gene. This CDR3 is 14 amino acids long. CDR3 sequence reads: CASSPFRGQETQYF. The DNA of the CDR3 is TGTGCCAGCTCACCATTCAGGGGGCAAGAGACCCAGTACTTC.

V is TRBV29-1 and J is TRBJ1-3; unclear D gene. Germline V gene lookup returns CDR1 SQVTM and CDR2 ANQGSEA. CDR3 length equals 14 residues. V shed 3 bases and J shed 0 bases, with 9 bases lying between them. The CDR3 bases are TGCAGCGTTGAGGTCTCGGGCTCTGGAAACACCATATATTTT. It translates to CSVEVSGSGNTIYF.

This clone showed up just a few times. The chain carries TRBV10-3 and TRBJ2-7; TRBD1 matches 10 bases. The V gene end was trimmed by 3 bases and the J gene end by 3 bases; junction bases not matched to a gene: 8. This CDR3 spans 16 amino acids. Germline values: CDR1 ENHRY, CDR2 SYGVKD. The CDR3 is CAISDPRGQGDYEQYF. The CDR3, as DNA: TGTGCCATCAGTGATCCCAGAGGACAGGGGGACTACGAGCAGTACTTC.

The V call is TRBV18, the J call TRBJ1-1, with 10 bases that match TRBD1. V lost 1 base to trimming and J lost 1 base; unmatched junction nucleotides: 3. Germline CDR1 is KGHSH and CDR2 is LQKENI. The CDR3 loop spans 16 amino acids. This chain's CDR3 is CASSPRQGARNTEAFF. CDR3 DNA sequence: TGTGCCAGCTCACCACGACAGGGGGCGAGGAACACTGAAGCTTTCTTT. The full variable domain, with the rest looked up from reference TRBV18 and TRBJ1-1, is NAGVMQNPRHLVRRRGQEARLRCSPMKGHSHVYWYRQLPEEGLKFMVYLQKENIIDESGMPKERFSAEFPKEGPSILRIQQVVRGDSAAYFCASSPRQGARNTEAFFGQGTRLTVV.

The chain employs TRBV28 and TRBJ2-1; no firm D call. Trimming took off 6 bases at V and 4 bases at J, with 7 bases between the two ends. The CDR3 is made up of 12 amino acids. The germline CDR1 and CDR2 sequences are MDHEN and SYDVKM. The CDR3 nucleotides read TGTGCCAGCAGCCGACCATACAATGAGCAGTTCTTC. This codes for CASSRPYNEQFF.

In this sample, this clone turned up a few times. In DNA form, the CDR3 reads TGCGCCAGCAGCTTACTAGCGGGAGAGTACGAGCAGTACTTC. This sequence encodes CASSLLAGEYEQYF. This rearrangement joins TRBV5-1 to TRBJ2-7; 11 bases map to TRBD2. From germline, CDR1 is SGHRS and CDR2 YFSETQ. This CDR3 is 14 amino acids long. The ends lost 2 bases at V and 4 bases at J; junction bases unmatched: 2.

The chain's CDR3 is CASSLSGQVQFF. CDR3 in DNA: TGTGCCAGCAGCTTATCAGGACAGGTCCAGTTCTTC. The chain couples TRBV7-3 to TRBJ2-1; 7 nucleotides align to TRBD1. The germline V gene encodes CDR1 SGHTA and CDR2 FQGTGA. V lost 2 bases and J lost 13; bases outside the gene matches: 5. CDR3 length: 12 residues.